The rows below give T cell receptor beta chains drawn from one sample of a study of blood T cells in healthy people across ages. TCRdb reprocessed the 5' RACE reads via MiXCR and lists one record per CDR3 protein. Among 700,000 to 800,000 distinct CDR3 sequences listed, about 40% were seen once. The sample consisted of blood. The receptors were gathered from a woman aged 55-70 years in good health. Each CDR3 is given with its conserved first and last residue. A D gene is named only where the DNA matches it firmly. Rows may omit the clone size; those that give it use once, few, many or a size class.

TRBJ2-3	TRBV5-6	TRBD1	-	TGTGCCAGCAGCTTCGGAGGGACAGGGAGTTGGGATACGCAGTATTTT	CASSFGGTGSWDTQYF
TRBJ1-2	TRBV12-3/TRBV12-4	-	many	TGTGCCAGCAGTTTACTGGGGAGGGGCTATGGCTACACCTTC	CASSLLGRGYGYTF
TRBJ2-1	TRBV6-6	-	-	TGTGCCAGCAGTTATAGTGGGGGGAAGGCGGAGACCCAGTTCTTC	CASSYSGGKAETQFF
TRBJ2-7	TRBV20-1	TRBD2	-	TGCAGTGCTAGGGTTCCGGGACTAGCGGCCTACGAGCAGTACTTC	CSARVPGLAAYEQYF
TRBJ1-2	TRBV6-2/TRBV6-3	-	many	TGTGCCAGCAGTCGGGAAGCTAACTATGGCTACACCTTC	CASSREANYGYTF
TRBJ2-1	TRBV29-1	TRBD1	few	TGCAGCGTTGCCGGGACAGGGACCTACAATGAGCAGTTCTTC	CSVAGTGTYNEQFF
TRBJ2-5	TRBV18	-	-	TGTGCCAGCTCGCGAGGACAAGAAGAGACCCAGTACTTC	CASSRGQEETQYF
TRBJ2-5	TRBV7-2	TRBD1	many	TGTGCCAGCAGCTTCTCGCCAGGGGGCCAAGAGACCCAGTACTTC	CASSFSPGGQETQYF
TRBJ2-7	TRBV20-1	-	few	TGCAGTGCTAGACGGGGGGCGCGAAACGAGCAGTACTTC	CSARRGARNEQYF
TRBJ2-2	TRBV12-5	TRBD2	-	TGTGCTAGTGGTTCGAATAGCGGGGGAACCCCCGGGGAGCTGTTTTTT	CASGSNSGGTPGELFF
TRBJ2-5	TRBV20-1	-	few	TGCAGTGCTAGAGATGTAGCTGGGTCTAAAGAGACCCAGTACTTC	CSARDVAGSKETQYF
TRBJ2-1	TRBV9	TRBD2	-	TGTGCCAGCAGCGTAGAGCCGTCGACTAGCGGGATCAATAAGCAGTTCTTC	CASSVEPSTSGINKQFF
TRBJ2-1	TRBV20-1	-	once	TGCAGTGCCGGAGGACTCCTAACCTACAATGAGCAGTTCTTC	CSAGGLLTYNEQFF
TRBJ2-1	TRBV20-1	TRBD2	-	TGCAGTGCTGAAACTAGCGATTACTCCTACAATGAGCAGTTCTTC	CSAETSDYSYNEQFF
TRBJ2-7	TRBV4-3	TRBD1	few	TGCGCCAGCAGCCTAAAGACAGGGGCGGGTTACGAGCAGTACTTC	CASSLKTGAGYEQYF
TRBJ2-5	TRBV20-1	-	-	TGCAGTGCTAGAGAGCTGTCCCCCGGACCGCAAGAGACCCAGTACTTC	CSARELSPGPQETQYF
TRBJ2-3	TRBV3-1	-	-	TGTGCCAGCAGCCGAGGTGGGGGGTTCACAGATACGCAGTATTTT	CASSRGGGFTDTQYF
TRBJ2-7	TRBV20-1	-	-	TGCAGTGCTAGAGATGACAGGACGGGGGCCGAGCAGTACTTC	CSARDDRTGAEQYF
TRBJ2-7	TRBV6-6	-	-	TGTGCCAGCACTCGGGGCCTTAGCTCCTACGAGCAGTACTTC	CASTRGLSSYEQYF
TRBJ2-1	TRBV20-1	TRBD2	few	TGCAGTGCTCCTCCGACGGGCGGGAGGGCCGGCAATGAGCAGTTCTTC	CSAPPTGGRAGNEQFF
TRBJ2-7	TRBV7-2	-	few	TGTGCCAGCAGGGGGGAGGTGAACGAGCAGTACTTC	CASRGEVNEQYF
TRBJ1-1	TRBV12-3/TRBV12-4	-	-	TGTGCCAGCAGTTTACGAACCACAACGACAGTGAACACTGAAGCTTTCTTT	CASSLRTTTTVNTEAFF
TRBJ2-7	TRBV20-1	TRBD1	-	TGCAGTGCTAGCCCCGGGACAGGGGCCTACGAGCAGTACTTC	CSASPGTGAYEQYF
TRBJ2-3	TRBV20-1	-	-	TGCAGTGCCCGGACTACAGGAGATACGCAGTATTTT	CSARTTGDTQYF
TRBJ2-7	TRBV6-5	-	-	TGTGCCAGCAGTCACTCTCCGGACGGTCCCTACGAGCAGTACTTC	CASSHSPDGPYEQYF
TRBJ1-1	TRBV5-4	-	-	TGTGCCAGCAACGGACAAACTGAAGCTTTCTTT	CASNGQTEAFF
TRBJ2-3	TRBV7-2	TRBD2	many	TGTGCCAGCAGCCCCGGGACTAGCGGGAGGCCAAGCACAGATACGCAGTATTTT	CASSPGTSGRPSTDTQYF
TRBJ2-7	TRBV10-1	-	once	TGCGCCAGCAGGCCGAATTTGGGTGGCGAGCAGTACTTC	CASRPNLGGEQYF
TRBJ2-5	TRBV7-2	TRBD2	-	TGTGCCACCACGGTAGCGGGAGTTGAGACCCAGTACTTC	CATTVAGVETQYF
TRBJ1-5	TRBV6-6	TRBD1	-	TGTGCCAGCAGGACCACGGGGGGGACAGGGGGGGATCAGCCCCAGCATTTT	CASRTTGGTGGDQPQHF